A single sample gave rise to the 4 T cell receptor beta chains below, sequenced in a study of blood T cell repertoires in COVID-19. Some clones are missing from TCRdb's copy, which holds only in-frame ones; the method was immunoSEQ multiplex PCR. Of over 200,000 clones detected, 80% to 90% appear once; the ten largest clones hold about a sixth. Sequencing input: peripheral blood. The receptors stem from a woman aged 80 or older with active or convalescent COVID-19.

This clone was found a few times. This chain links TRBV5-4 with TRBJ1-1, with a possible D match to TRBD1 (6 bases). Trimming removed 0 bases from V and 11 bases from J, with 8 bases in between. The CDR3 extends over 11 amino acids. CDR1 is SGHNT, CDR2 YYREEE, per germline (reference sequence). CDR3 nucleotide sequence: TGTGCCAGCAGCTTGGACAGGGTTGCTTTCTTT. Translated: CASSLDRVAFF.

To note about this clone: Distinct nucleotide sequences in the sample also encode this CDR3. The chain links TRBV5-1 to TRBJ2-5; TRBD2 matches 11 bases. CDR1 SGHRS and CDR2 YFSETQ come from the germline V gene. This CDR3 comprises 16 residues. V trimming: 4 bases; J trimming: 2 bases; junction bases outside the gene matches: 7. This CDR3 is CASSPGTSGGQETQYF. CDR3 nucleotides: TGCGCCAGCAGCCCAGGGACTAGCGGAGGACAAGAGACCCAGTACTTC.

V is TRBV11-3 and J is TRBJ1-2; D not certain. Germline V gene lookup returns CDR1 SGHNT and CDR2 YENEEA. This CDR3 region has 14 residues. V was pared by 1 base and J by 1 base, with 7 bases between. CDR3 sequence (DNA): TGTGCCAGCAGCTTAGGGCAGGATAACTATGGCTACACCTTC. Amino acids: CASSLGQDNYGYTF.

The J gene is TRBJ2-7, the V gene TRBV4-3; 10 bases match TRBD1. The CDR3 length is 13 residues. Germline V gene sequence: CDR1 LGHNA, CDR2 YSLEER. V lost 1 base and J lost 11; bases outside the gene matches: 5. CDR3 protein: CASSQAEGTGEYF. The DNA for the CDR3 is TGCGCCAGCAGCCAAGCTGAGGGGACAGGGGAGTACTTC.